This TCR beta chain was obtained from a study of blood T cell repertoires in COVID-19. About the study: The analysed material was cDNA or gDNA that came from T cells, B-cell-depleted T cells, or PBMCs.

Individuals drawn from under 30 US areas were roughly 18 to 95 years old. Participants' own reports of clinical history determined their cohort assignment. Before being deemed recovered, Cohort 3 donors had two negative PCRs, clearance, or symptom resolution. This table comes from immunoSEQ multiplex PCR, and its TCRdb copy is limited to in-frame clones, with some not included. In the table there are fewer than 400,000 clones, about nine tenths of which are singletons. CDR1 and CDR2 from the germline V gene are LNHDA and SQIVND (reference sequence). V was shortened by 5 bases and J by 7 bases, with 15 bases between the two germline ends. This CDR3 has 15 amino acids.

This chain uses TRBV19 with TRBJ1-6; D may be TRBD1 (5 bases). The receptor comes from a man aged 60 to 69 who had recovered from COVID-19. The sequencing input was PBMCs or T cells enriched from blood (not recorded which). CDR3 sequence reads: CASSPRGGENSPLHF. CDR3 nucleotides: TGTGCCAGTAGTCCTCGCGGGGGTGAGAATTCACCCCTCCACTTT.